The text below deals with one TCR beta chain. Profiled with immunoSEQ multiplex PCR; TCRdb holds only in-frame clones, not every one. The data hold 4,000 to 5,000 clones, with almost 90% observed a single time. V trimming: 5 bases; J trimming: 3 bases; junction bases outside the gene matches: 1. Germline V CDR1 and CDR2: LNHDA, SQIVND (reference sequence). There are 13 residues in the CDR3. The sample originates from a study of chemoradiotherapy in HPV16-positive cancers. This chain links TRBV19 with TRBJ2-1; TRBD2 agrees at 7 bases. This receptor was obtained from a human donor with HPV-associated anogenital cancer. Sequenced here: tumor tissue, sampled from a patient who underwent chemoradiotherapy. The CDR3 DNA follows: TGTGCCAGTAGTTGGGACTACTACAATGAGCAGTTCTTC. Its translation is CASSWDYYNEQFF.